This section outlines one TCR beta chain sequence together with its context. Its antigen is currently not known. At one boundary the junction diverges from the germline segment, which might be a read error. The data originate from a study of blood T cell repertoires in COVID-19 (TCRdb year 2020). About the investigation overall: Samples covering the acute and convalescent phases of COVID-19 were provided by collaborators in the United States, Italy and Spain. The prospective study material was composed of cDNA or gDNA derived from T cells, B-cell-depleted T cells, or PBMCs. Subjects who had been exposed to COVID-19, were actively infected with it, or had recovered from it provided the deeply sampled blood TCRbeta repertoires that made up the dataset. The repertoires were released in a freely available public database meant as a resource for research on the immune response to SARS-CoV-2. Samples were obtained from the ongoing ImmuneRACE study (first 160 participants) and from 1,000 to 1,500 subjects provided by 6 global collaborators. Sample metadata almost always included a de-identified subject ID, COVID-19 status, age in years and sex. Where available, HLA class I and class II types were taken from metadata supplied by the sample provider and were not determined by assay-based typing. Broad study findings and their caveats: The amount of clinical and demographic metadata varied by source and participant and was provided uncurated.

TCRbeta CDR3 regions were amplified from genomic DNA by means of the immunoSEQ Assay, a bias-controlled multiplex PCR. On the study's bioinformatics: The number of nucleated cells in each sample was estimated by amplification of reference gene primers within the assay. To quantify the absolute abundance of each unique TCRbeta CDR3 rearrangement, sequence reads were collapsed and filtered. For each sample, productive Simpson clonality was calculated by taking the square root of Simpson's diversity index across productive rearrangements. TCRdb holds this immuneACCESS table with in-frame rearrangements only. Some clones are missing; in checked studies, unresolved V genes explain under half, and the rest has no known cause. V and J calls and clone size come straight from that table; D and trimming were deduced from the DNA. In this sample the table shows hundreds of thousands of clones, around 82% of which occur a single time. The ten largest clones represent 3.5% to 4.5% of the sample.

Participants in the prospective study were aged about 18 to 100 years, lived in 24 United States geographic areas, and enrolled through a virtual design. In the prospective study, participants were assigned to cohorts based on the clinical history participants reported in a screening survey and a study questionnaire. Mobile phlebotomists in the prospective study collected whole blood, serum and a nasopharyngeal or oropharyngeal swab from every participant. Over a roughly two-month period, participants in the prospective study had the option of providing additional blood draws and questionnaires. Prospective study blood samples were shipped either frozen or at room temperature before DNA extraction. Sequencing was done on a sample of PBMCs or T cells enriched from blood (not recorded which). The TCR originated in a young man with acute COVID-19.

DNA sequence: TGTGCCAGCAGTCGCCCGGGTGTCCGGGAATCTCCCTTCGGCTTT. The encoded protein is CASSRPGVRESPFGF. This receptor chain uses TRBV28 and TRBJ1-1; there is no confident call for the D gene. Based on the germline V gene, the CDR1 and CDR2 sequences are MDHEN and SYDVKM. From its cysteine to its phenylalanine, the CDR3 spans 15 amino acids. The only DNA kept is the CDR3, 45 bases in frame from the first base.